This TCR beta chain originates from a study of shared clonotypes between healthy human individuals. Study information: Plates per donor: three CD4 naive, three CD4 memory, two CD8 naive, one CD8 memory. Broader study findings: The sharing of about 5% of naive CD4 clonotypes was seen across a handful of donors. Generally, naive subsets came out with larger estimated richness than memory subsets.

The germline V gene encodes CDR1 LGHNA and CDR2 YSLEER. The CDR3 extends over 15 amino acids. V lost 0 bases to trimming and J lost 0 bases, with 6 bases between them. For every subset, genomic DNA was evenly distributed across several immunoSEQ plates. Data came from immunoSEQ multiplex PCR; TCRdb stores just in-frame clones and leaves some out. Among 950,000 to 1,300,000 clones listed, about 70% were seen once. Concerning this clone: Its antigen is unknown. Other DNA variants within this sample encode the same CDR3.

The receptor's source is a man between 18 and 29 years old in good health. The sequenced sample was memory CD4+ T cells sorted from blood. The subset: CD45RA-negative fraction. This chain links TRBV4-3 with TRBJ1-3, with D uncertain. The chain's CDR3 is CASSQDLGSGNTIYF. CDR3 bases: TGCGCCAGCAGCCAAGATCTGGGCTCTGGAAACACCATATATTTT.